This TCR beta chain was recorded in a study of blood T cells in healthy people across ages. For the study at large: About one barcoded TCR beta cDNA was captured per two T cells.

The CDR3 has 15 residues. Germline-derived CDR1 and CDR2 are DFQATT and SNEGSKA (reference sequence). Trimming removed 7 bases from V and 0 bases from J, with 19 bases in between. Each sample had at least 6.5 million PBMCs isolated. Then a second PCR, running roughly 7 to 11 cycles, was carried out with a sample-barcoded 5' primer and a J-beta primer mix. TCRdb ran MiXCR on the 5' RACE reads and lists one entry per CDR3 protein. The profile shows 1 million or so distinct CDR3 sequences, 40% to 50% of them singletons. This clonotype was counted between two and nine times. Sample: blood. The genes are TRBV20-1 and TRBJ2-7, with D possibly being TRBD2 (5 bases). This TCR derives from an older woman in good health. The CDR3: CSVYTARDSSYEQYF. The DNA for the CDR3 is TGCAGTGTGTATACCGCTCGGGATTCCTCCTACGAGCAGTACTTC.